This T cell receptor beta chain was sequenced in a study of blood T cell repertoires in COVID-19 (dated by TCRdb to the early 2020s). Background on the whole study: Samples from collaborators originated in the United States, Italy and Spain and spanned both the acute and convalescent phases of COVID-19. The material from the prospective study consisted of cDNA or gDNA derived from T cells, B-cell-depleted T cells, or PBMCs. Subjects who had been exposed to COVID-19, were actively infected with it, or had recovered from it provided the deeply sampled blood TCRbeta repertoires that made up the dataset. The repertoires were made available in a free public database intended to serve as a resource for research on the immune response to SARS-CoV-2. Samples came from the ongoing ImmuneRACE study (first 160 participants) plus 1,254 subjects from 6 global collaborators. Sample metadata almost always included a de-identified subject ID, COVID-19 status, age in years and sex. Where available, HLA class I and class II types were taken from metadata supplied by the sample provider and were not determined by assay-based typing.

Samples from volunteer blood donors who had recovered from COVID-19 were contributed by a second Seattle source. The collaborating institutions used their own protocols to collect whole blood in K2EDTA tubes. For TCRbeta analysis, collaborators shipped samples in one of three forms: frozen whole blood, isolated PBMCs, or DNA extracted from either of those sample types. TCRbeta CDR3 regions were amplified from genomic DNA by means of the immunoSEQ Assay, a bias-controlled multiplex PCR. The published analysis was carried out like this. Nucleated cell counts per sample were estimated from amplification of reference gene primers within the assay. To quantify the absolute abundance of each unique TCRbeta CDR3 rearrangement, sequence reads were collapsed and filtered. For each sample, productive Simpson clonality was calculated by taking the square root of Simpson's diversity index across productive rearrangements. In its TCRdb copy, this immuneACCESS table keeps in-frame sequences only and misses some clones. Where compared with another copy, unresolved V genes explain less than half of these, and the others have no known cause. The V and J calls and the clone size are those of that table, but D and trimming were determined from the DNA. The sample records some 300,000 clones, approximately 88% of which are singletons. Approximately 7% of the sample comes from the top ten.

Reading from cysteine to phenylalanine, the CDR3 counts 14 amino acids. The retained sequence is limited to the CDR3, 42 bases, with the frame set at the first base. CDR1 and CDR2 (SGDLS, YYNGEE) derive from the germline V gene. The junction shows trimming of 2 bases on V and 5 bases on J, and the gene matches do not reach 6 bases of it. In the case of this clone: The antigen it binds to is not known. Base qualities are not provided; no much larger clone lies one nucleotide away.

Study-wide findings and limitations: Clinical and demographic metadata were provided uncurated, with the amount varying by source and participant.

The chain was built from TRBV9 and TRBJ2-5, and TRBD1 matches 7 of the central bases. The sequenced material came from peripheral blood. The source is a woman aged 25 to 45 who had recovered from COVID-19. For the CDR3, the sequence is CASSVKTGWETQYF. Here is the DNA: TGTGCCAGCAGCGTCAAGACAGGGTGGGAGACCCAGTACTTC.